The 22 T cell receptor beta chains in this list originate from one sample, sequenced in a study of blood T cell repertoires in COVID-19. TCRdb keeps only in-frame clones here, not all; method: immunoSEQ multiplex PCR. Of 25,000 to 30,000 clones in the sample, 80% to 90% are singletons; the top ten hold around 28%. Sequencing used peripheral blood. These TCRs come from a woman aged 80 or older with COVID-19, enrolled during active disease.

The genes are TRBV19 and TRBJ1-2, with 7 nucleotides matching TRBD1. Germline values: CDR1 LNHDA, CDR2 SQIVND (reference sequence). The CDR3 runs to 17 residues. Trimming removed 5 bases from V and 6 bases from J; junction bases left unmatched: 18. The CDR3 DNA reads TGTGCCAGTAGTCGCCTAACCGCCCCGGGACAGTCGGATGGCTACACCTTC. It yields the protein CASSRLTAPGQSDGYTF.

V is TRBV6-6 and J is TRBJ1-5, with D tentatively TRBD1 (5 bases). V was shortened by 1 base and J by 1 base, with 11 bases between the two germline ends. The CDR3 totals 16 residues. The germline gives CDR1 MNHNY, CDR2 SVGAGI (reference sequence). As DNA, the CDR3 is TGTGCCAGCAGTTACTTGACAGAAATCAGCAATCAGCCCCAGCATTTT. Translated: CASSYLTEISNQPQHF.

This rearrangement joins TRBV11-2 to TRBJ2-7; TRBD1 agrees at 10 bases. Germline CDR1 reads SGHAT; CDR2 reads FQNNGV. The V and J ends lost 1 base and 7 bases, in that order; junction bases with no gene match: 7. This CDR3 has 15 residues. The CDR3 sequence is CASSLVGTGVREQYF. Written as DNA, the CDR3 is TGTGCCAGCAGCTTAGTGGGGACAGGGGTGAGGGAGCAGTACTTC.

The chain has TRBV13 and TRBJ2-1; 12 nucleotides line up with TRBD2. This CDR3 is built from 19 residues. Germline V gene data show CDR1 as PRHDT and CDR2 as FYEKMQ (reference sequence). V lost 1 base to trimming and J lost 0 bases; unmatched junction nucleotides: 7. The CDR3 DNA follows: TGTGCCAGCAGCTTAGCTGGACTAGCGGGGATGAGCTCCTACAATGAGCAGTTCTTC. Translating gives CASSLAGLAGMSSYNEQFF.

V gene TRBV12-5 combines with J gene TRBJ2-7; perhaps TRBD2 as D (5 bases). The CDR3 length is 12 residues. Trimming shortened V by 4 bases and J by 12 bases, and 16 bases separated the two germline ends. Germline CDR1 is LGHNT and CDR2 is FRNRAP. CDR3: CASGSPPWRLYF. CDR3 DNA sequence: TGTGCTAGTGGTTCGCCCCCGTGGAGGCTGTACTTC.

The gene calls are TRBV7-8 and TRBJ2-6; 7 bases map to TRBD1. The CDR3 consists of 18 residues. CDR1 is SGHVS, CDR2 FQNEAQ, per germline. Trimming at V came to 7 bases and at J to 0 bases, leaving 12 bases not matched to a gene. CDR3 in DNA: TGTGCCAGCACGATCTCCGGGACAGCATCCTCTGGGGCCAACGTCCTGACTTTC. Residues: CASTISGTASSGANVLTF.

The gene calls are TRBV7-9 and TRBJ1-1, with D perhaps matching TRBD1 (5 bases). Trimming removed 2 bases at V and 1 base at J, with 8 bases between. Germline V gene lookup returns CDR1 SEHNR and CDR2 FQNEAQ (reference sequence). CDR3 length: 14 amino acids. Here the CDR3 DNA reads TGTGCCAGCAGCTTAATGGGGCCGAACACTGAAGCTTTCTTT. Its translation is CASSLMGPNTEAFF.

This chain connects TRBV4-1 to TRBJ2-7; tentative D call: TRBD1 (5 bases). Germline V CDR1 and CDR2: MGHRA, YSYEKL. This CDR3 is built from 15 residues. V was cut by 0 bases and J by 1 base, with 10 bases left in between. CDR3 amino acids: CASSQDRTLSYEQYF. In nucleotides, the CDR3 is TGCGCCAGCAGCCAAGACAGGACACTATCCTACGAGCAGTACTTC.

Relative to its sample, this clone is large. This chain joins TRBV9 and TRBJ2-7; TRBD2 aligns across 10 bases. The CDR3 runs 17 residues. Germline lookup yields CDR1 SGDLS and CDR2 YYNGEE. V lost 0 bases and J lost 2; bases outside the gene matches: 8. The CDR3 spells CASSVESSGGFPYEQYF. DNA for the CDR3: TGTGCCAGCAGCGTAGAGAGTAGCGGGGGGTTTCCCTACGAGCAGTACTTC.

CDR3: CATSREGPLWDKNTEAFF. CDR3 DNA sequence: TGTGCCACCAGCAGAGAAGGACCCCTATGGGACAAGAACACTGAAGCTTTCTTT. The chain links TRBV15 to TRBJ1-1; TRBD1 might be the D (6 bases). Germline CDR1 reads LNHNV; CDR2 reads YYDKDF (reference sequence). This CDR3 is built from 18 residues. The V end lost 0 bases, the J end lost 1 base, and 18 bases lay between the germline ends.

The chain is built from TRBV6-5 and TRBJ2-7, with TRBD2 as a possible D gene (5 bases). In germline, CDR1 is MNHEY, CDR2 SVGAGI. CDR3 size: 14 residues. Trimming took 5 bases from V and 2 from J, leaving 13 bases between them. The CDR3 is CASSRGLTTYEQYF. CDR3 sequence (DNA): TGTGCCAGCAGTCGCGGACTTACGACCTACGAGCAGTACTTC.

This sequence joins TRBV5-1 and TRBJ1-6; 8 bases line up with TRBD1. The CDR3 is 14 amino acids. V shed 4 bases, J shed 11 bases, and the junction held 8 bases outside the gene matches. Germline lookup yields CDR1 SGHRS and CDR2 YFSETQ. CDR3 region: CASSPDRERAPLHF. DNA of the CDR3: TGCGCCAGCAGCCCGGACAGGGAACGGGCACCCCTCCACTTT. Together with reference TRBV5-1 and TRBJ1-6, the CDR3 gives the full variable domain: KAGVTQTPRYLIKTRGQQVTLSCSPISGHRSVSWYQQTPGQGLQFLFEYFSETQRNKGNFPGRFSGRQFSNSRSEMNVSTLELGDSALYLCASSPDRERAPLHFGNGTRLTVT.

Written as DNA, the CDR3 is TGTGCCAGCAGGCTTGGGGCCTCGGCCGAGCAGTACTTC. It specifies CASRLGASAEQYF. V usage is TRBV3-1 (or the pseudogene TRBV3-2) and J usage is TRBJ2-7; the D gene is possibly TRBD1 (5 bases). V shed 6 bases and J shed 6 bases, with 15 bases lying between them. Germline CDR1 reads LGHDT; CDR2 reads YNNKEL (reference sequence). The CDR3 is 13 amino acids.

The CDR3 sequence: CASSPQPGGYNEQFF. CDR3 nucleotide sequence: TGTGCCAGCAGTCCGCAACCCGGGGGGTACAATGAGCAGTTCTTC. The rearrangement uses TRBV7-3 and TRBJ2-1, with 7 bases matching TRBD2. With V trimmed by 6 bases and J by 4 bases, 9 bases remained unmatched. Germline V gene sequence: CDR1 SGHTA, CDR2 FQGTGA. The CDR3 has 15 residues.

V and J are TRBV6-6 and TRBJ2-2; TRBD2 matches at 9 bases. The V and J ends lost 4 bases and 6 bases, in that order; junction bases with no gene match: 3. Germline V gene sequence: CDR1 MNHNY, CDR2 SVGAGI (reference sequence). CDR3 size: 14 residues. CDR3 nucleotides: TGTGCCAGCAGTTCTAGCGGGGAGGCCGGGGAGCTGTTTTTT. Translating gives CASSSSGEAGELFF.

The chain couples TRBV3-1 (or the pseudogene TRBV3-2) to TRBJ1-2; TRBD1 aligns across 7 bases. This CDR3 comprises 14 residues. Trimming cost V 1 base and J 4 bases; bases outside gene matches: 3. From germline, CDR1 is LGHDT and CDR2 YNNKEL (reference sequence). DNA for the CDR3: TGTGCCAGCAGCCAAGGTGGGACAGTCTATGGCTACACCTTC. Its protein product is CASSQGGTVYGYTF.

This clone has just one count. The chain joins TRBV10-3 to TRBJ2-1, with 8 bases matching TRBD2. Germline V CDR1 and CDR2: ENHRY, SYGVKD. V lost 5 bases to trimming and J lost 7 bases; unmatched junction nucleotides: 10. This CDR3 is built from 15 residues. Here the CDR3 DNA reads TGTGCCATCAGTTCGGGATCCGGGGGGGCTAATGAGCAGTTCTTC. This sequence encodes CAISSGSGGANEQFF.

The genes are TRBV19 and TRBJ2-1; 7 nucleotides align to TRBD2. The CDR3 is 10 residues long. V lost 6 bases and J lost 10; bases outside the gene matches: 0. Per the germline V gene, CDR1 is LNHDA and CDR2 is SQIVND (reference sequence). CDR3 region: CASSGGEQFF. In DNA, the CDR3 is TGTGCCAGTAGCGGGGGGGAGCAGTTCTTC.

This chain joins TRBV4-1 and TRBJ1-5; D might be TRBD1 (5 bases). Germline lookup yields CDR1 MGHRA and CDR2 YSYEKL. The CDR3 extends over 17 amino acids. V was trimmed by 4 bases and J by 7 bases, leaving 23 bases between them. The DNA for the CDR3 is TGCGCCAGCAGCCCCCAACAGGAGGGACGGTCGGGGCAGCCCCAGCATTTT. Translation: CASSPQQEGRSGQPQHF.

V gene TRBV2 combines with J gene TRBJ2-7; TRBD1 matches at 8 bases. Per germline, CDR1 SNHLY and CDR2 FYNNEI. Trimming cost V 6 bases and J 6 bases; bases outside gene matches: 7. The CDR3 totals 13 residues. The CDR3 sequence is CASSPDRVAEQYF. The CDR3 coding sequence is TGTGCCAGCAGCCCGGACAGGGTGGCCGAGCAGTACTTC.

The chain uses TRBV10-3 and TRBJ1-4, with TRBD1 matching over 8 bases. CDR1 and CDR2 (germline): ENHRY, SYGVKD. With V trimmed by 2 bases and J by 1 base, 3 bases remained unmatched. The CDR3 totals 16 residues. CDR3 bases: TGTGCCATCAGTGAGGGACAGGGCGGAACTAATGAAAAACTGTTTTTT. Protein sequence: CAISEGQGGTNEKLFF.

The CDR3 protein is CASSSTGLGNQPQHF. DNA for the CDR3: TGTGCCAGCAGTTCAACAGGGTTGGGCAATCAGCCCCAGCATTTT. The gene calls are TRBV6-5 and TRBJ1-5; a weak D match, TRBD1 (6 bases). The CDR3 is made up of 15 amino acids. Germline CDR1 and CDR2: MNHEY and SVGAGI. The V end was cut by 4 bases, the J end by 2 bases, with 12 bases between.